This passage covers 22 T cell receptor beta chains from one sample sequenced in a study of graft-versus-host responses after intestinal transplantation. The method was immunoSEQ multiplex PCR; TCRdb's version includes in-frame clones alone and lacks a portion of them. The data hold just over 20,000 clones, with roughly nine tenths observed a single time. The material sequenced was PBMCs, taken roughly ten weeks after intestinal transplantation. The receptors derive from a human patient who received an intestinal transplant, so some T cells may come from the graft donor.

The J gene is TRBJ1-3, the V gene TRBV11-2; 9 nucleotides line up with TRBD1. V trimming: 6 bases; J trimming: 0 bases; junction bases outside the gene matches: 0. CDR3 length: 14 residues. Germline V lookup: CDR1 SGHAT, CDR2 FQNNGV. CDR3 amino acids: CASRTGGSGNTIYF. CDR3 sequence (DNA): TGTGCCAGCAGGACAGGGGGCTCTGGAAACACCATATATTTT.

The chain combines TRBV30 with TRBJ1-3; 9 nucleotides agree with TRBD1. This CDR3 spans 17 amino acids. CDR1 and CDR2 from the germline V gene are GTSNPN and SVGIG (reference sequence). Trimming at V came to 4 bases and at J to 8 bases, leaving 18 bases not matched to a gene. DNA for the CDR3: TGTGCCTGGACCCCCCGGGGGCAGGACAGGGGTTGGGACACCATATATTTT. Protein: CAWTPRGQDRGWDTIYF.

A single count supports this clone. V and J are TRBV10-1 and TRBJ2-5; TRBD1 might be the D (6 bases). The J call may be in error: the DNA end matches TRBJ2-7 better. The CDR3 has 15 residues. Germline V CDR1 and CDR2: WNHNN, SYGVQD (reference sequence). The chain's CDR3 is CASSEGSGAAYEQYF. CDR3 sequence (DNA): TGCGCCAGCAGTGAGGGGTCAGGGGCGGCCTACGAGCAGTACTTC.

The chain recombines TRBV11-2 with TRBJ2-1; D remains unclear. CDR1 and CDR2 from the germline V gene are SGHAT and FQNNGV. V lost 4 bases and J 6 bases, leaving 7 bases between the germline ends. CDR3 length: 12 amino acids. The DNA for the CDR3 is TGTGCCAGCAGCTACAGACCCAATGAGCAGTTCTTC. As protein: CASSYRPNEQFF.

V usage is TRBV10-1 and J usage is TRBJ1-1; a possible D gene is TRBD1 (6 bases). Germline CDR1 WNHNN, CDR2 SYGVQD (reference sequence). The V end lost 9 bases, the J end lost 1 base, and 12 bases lay between the germline ends. The CDR3 is 13 residues long. Here the CDR3 reads CARISRGNTEAFF. DNA for the CDR3: TGCGCCAGAATCTCCAGGGGGAACACTGAAGCTTTCTTT.

Points on this clone: At one end the junction does not follow the germline gene, possibly because of a read error. This CDR3 is also generated by other DNA sequences in the sample. The chain combines TRBV9 with TRBJ2-7; D is unresolved. The CDR3 covers 15 residues. Germline assignment: CDR1 SGDLS and CDR2 YYNGEE. CDR3 DNA: TGTGCCAGCAGCGTATCGGCTGATAGCTCCTACGAGCAGTACTTT. Amino acids: CASSVSADSSYEQYF.

This chain links TRBV6-1 with TRBJ1-5; 7 positions match TRBD1. The CDR3 is 15 residues long. The V gene end was trimmed by 0 bases and the J gene end by 7 bases; junction bases not matched to a gene: 6. The V gene's germline CDR1 is MNHNS and CDR2 SASEGT. The CDR3 nucleotides are TGTGCCAGCAGTGAAGCAGGGGGCTTGGGGCAGCCCCAGCATTTT. Translated: CASSEAGGLGQPQHF.

The chain uses TRBV4-1 and TRBJ1-2; tentatively, D is TRBD1 (6 bases). Trimming stripped 1 base from V and 6 bases from J, with 15 bases between. The CDR3 runs to 15 residues. Germline-derived CDR1 and CDR2 are MGHRA and YSYEKL. The CDR3 loop is CASSQVGTLYDGYTF. The CDR3 DNA is TGCGCCAGCAGCCAAGTCGGGACACTCTATGATGGCTACACCTTC.

This chain joins TRBV5-6 and TRBJ1-1; 10 bases line up with TRBD1. Germline values: CDR1 SGHDT, CDR2 YYEEEE. The CDR3 spans 14 residues. Trimming cost V 0 bases and J 8 bases; bases outside gene matches: 4. This CDR3 is CASSLETGGLEAFF. As DNA, the CDR3 is TGTGCCAGCAGCTTGGAGACAGGGGGCTTGGAAGCTTTCTTT.

This clone came up once. The chain has TRBV27 and TRBJ1-4; 7 bases match TRBD1. CDR3 length: 13 amino acids. The trim removed 2 bases at V and 8 bases at J, leaving 2 bases unmatched. Germline V CDR1 and CDR2: MNHEY, SMNVEV (reference sequence). This chain's CDR3 is CASSLQGGEKLFF. In DNA, the CDR3 is TGTGCCAGCAGTTTACAGGGGGGAGAAAAACTGTTTTTT.

The V call is TRBV6-5, the J call TRBJ2-1; TRBD1 matches at 7 bases. The V and J ends lost 6 bases and 4 bases, in that order; junction bases with no gene match: 6. Germline assignment: CDR1 MNHEY and CDR2 SVGAGI. This CDR3 spans 14 amino acids. As DNA, the CDR3 is TGTGCCAGCAGCTATAGGGACAGTTACAATGAGCAGTTCTTC. Translated, it gives CASSYRDSYNEQFF.

This sequence joins TRBV4-3 and TRBJ2-7; D gene ambiguous. The germline V and J ends were trimmed by 0 bases and 5 bases, with 8 bases remaining between them. The CDR3 totals 13 residues. The germline V gene encodes CDR1 LGHNA and CDR2 YSLEER. This CDR3 is CASSQESWDEQYF. The CDR3, as DNA: TGCGCCAGCAGCCAAGAAAGCTGGGACGAGCAGTACTTC.

The rearrangement uses TRBV7-2 and TRBJ2-7, with 10 bases identical to TRBD2. Unmatched junction bases numbered 2, after V lost 1 base and J lost 2 bases. The CDR3 contains 15 residues. Germline V lookup: CDR1 SGHTA, CDR2 FQGNSA. The CDR3 loop reads CASSLEGTSAYEQYF. The CDR3 DNA sequence: TGTGCCAGCAGCTTAGAGGGGACTAGCGCCTACGAGCAGTACTTC.

The V call is TRBV5-5, the J call TRBJ2-7; a possible D gene is TRBD1 (6 bases). The CDR3 is 14 residues long. V was pared by 9 bases and J by 1 base, with 17 bases between. Germline V lookup: CDR1 SGHKS, CDR2 YYEKEE (reference sequence). CDR3 nucleotide sequence: TGTGCCATCGTGCAGGTGACAGGATCCTACGAGCAGTACTTC. As protein: CAIVQVTGSYEQYF.

This chain uses TRBV10-3 with TRBJ2-6; no clear D gene. The V gene's germline CDR1 is ENHRY and CDR2 SYGVKD. This CDR3 has 14 amino acids. Trimming removed 6 bases at V and 0 bases at J, with 6 bases between. CDR3 coding DNA: TGTGCCATCAGGGAGAACTCTGGGGCCAACGTCCTGACTTTC. Translating it yields CAIRENSGANVLTF.

The chain carries TRBV7-9 and TRBJ2-2; 9 nucleotides align to TRBD2. Trimming took 1 base from V and 6 from J; bases not matched to a gene: 6. The CDR3 loop spans 16 amino acids. Per germline, CDR1 SEHNR and CDR2 FQNEAQ (reference sequence). The CDR3 bases are TGTGCCAGCAGCTTAGAAGTAGCGGGGGCGGCCGGGGAGCTGTTTTTT. It translates to CASSLEVAGAAGELFF.

Here the CDR3 reads CASSLDVAYEQYF. The CDR3 coding sequence is TGCGCCAGCAGCTTGGACGTTGCCTACGAGCAGTACTTC. The V call is TRBV5-1, the J call TRBJ2-7; D is uncertain. Germline V gives CDR1 SGHRS, CDR2 YFSETQ. CDR3 length: 13 amino acids. Trimming removed 0 bases from V and 2 bases from J, with 6 bases in between.

The chain recombines TRBV6-7 with TRBJ1-2, with 7 positions matching TRBD1. TRBV6-7 is identified as an open reading frame with a role that is uncertain. This CDR3 has 17 residues. J gave up 4 bases and V 6 bases, and 17 bases lay outside the gene matches. CDR3 sequence reads: CASRPGQVPIVPYGYTF. The DNA for the CDR3 is TGTGCCAGCAGACCCGGACAGGTTCCCATTGTCCCCTATGGCTACACCTTC.

V and J are TRBV30 and TRBJ2-7; possible D gene TRBD2, 6 bases. CDR1 and CDR2 from the germline V gene are GTSNPN and SVGIG (reference sequence). V gave up 1 base and J gave up 4 bases, with 20 bases separating them. This CDR3 is built from 16 residues. CDR3 amino acids: CAWSAPVAGRKYEQYF. CDR3 DNA: TGTGCCTGGAGTGCCCCCGTGGCGGGAAGGAAGTACGAGCAGTACTTC.

The chain has TRBV9 and TRBJ2-1, with TRBD2 matching 16 bases. This CDR3 contains 19 residues. Germline V gene sequence: CDR1 SGDLS, CDR2 YYNGEE. The V segment lost 3 bases and the J segment 2 bases; nucleotides outside the gene matches: 8. The chain's CDR3 is CASSAPGLAGGPPYNEQFF. Here the CDR3 DNA reads TGTGCCAGCAGCGCCCCGGGACTAGCGGGGGGGCCGCCCTACAATGAGCAGTTCTTC. The whole variable domain, remainder taken from reference TRBV9 and TRBJ2-1, is DSGVTQTPKHLITATGQRVTLRCSPRSGDLSVYWYQQSLDQGLQFLIQYYNGEERAKGNILERFSAQQFPDLHSELNLSSLELGDSALYFCASSAPGLAGGPPYNEQFFGPGTRLTVL.

The chain carries TRBV11-2 and TRBJ1-1; tentative D call: TRBD1 (5 bases). Trimming removed 6 bases at V and 4 bases at J, with 12 bases between. Per germline, CDR1 SGHAT and CDR2 FQNNGV. There are 13 residues in the CDR3. CDR3 sequence: CASSWQGGTEAFF. The CDR3 nucleotides read TGTGCCAGCAGTTGGCAGGGAGGCACTGAAGCTTTCTTT.

This rearrangement joins TRBV5-8 to TRBJ2-1; possible D gene TRBD2, 6 bases. The germline V gene encodes CDR1 SGHTS and CDR2 YDEGEE. The CDR3 covers 15 residues. Trimming pared 1 base from V and 4 bases from J, leaving 12 bases between. The DNA of the CDR3 is TGTGCCAGCAGCTTGCTTGCGGGGACGTACAATGAGCAGTTCTTC. This translates into CASSLLAGTYNEQFF.